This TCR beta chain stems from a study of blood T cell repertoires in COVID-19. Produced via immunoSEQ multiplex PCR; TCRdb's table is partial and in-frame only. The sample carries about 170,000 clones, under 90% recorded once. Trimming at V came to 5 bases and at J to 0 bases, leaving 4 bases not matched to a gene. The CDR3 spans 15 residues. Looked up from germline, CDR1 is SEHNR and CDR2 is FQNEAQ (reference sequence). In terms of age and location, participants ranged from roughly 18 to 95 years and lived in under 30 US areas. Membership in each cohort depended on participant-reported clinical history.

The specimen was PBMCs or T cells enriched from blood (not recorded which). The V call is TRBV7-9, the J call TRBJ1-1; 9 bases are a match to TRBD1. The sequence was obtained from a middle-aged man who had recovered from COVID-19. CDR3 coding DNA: TGTGCCAGCAGCCGAGGGACAGGGATGAACACTGAAGCTTTCTTT. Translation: CASSRGTGMNTEAFF.